The T cell receptor (beta chain) described here comes from a study of breast tumors, draining lymph nodes, adjacent tissues. Regarding the study as a whole: Luminal-like breast cancer showed significantly higher tumor–nontumor repertoire similarity than basal-like. That most tumor T cells come from lymph nodes remained unproven.

A word on this clonotype: No antigen is known for it. A much larger clone differs from this one at a single base, so this may be a read error.

TCRdb independently ran MiXCR on the multiplex PCR reads; one entry per CDR3 protein. In the table there are 200,000 to 300,000 distinct CDR3 sequences, under 35% of which are singletons. Axillary draining lymph nodes of breast cancer patients supplied the node samples. Sequencing input: axillary lymph node tissue. The origin of this receptor is a female donor with breast cancer. Some clones in this sample may be carry-over from other donors' samples.

The CDR3 nucleotides read TGTGCCAGCAGCTTAGAAGGTCTTAACTACGTGCAGTACTTC. Protein product: CASSLEGLNYVQYF. This chain uses TRBV5-5 with TRBJ2-7; D remains ambiguous. The germline CDR1 and CDR2 sequences are SGHKS and YYEKEE (reference sequence). The CDR3 has 14 residues.